Listed below are T cell receptor beta chains from one sample, sequenced in a study of beta chain features in type 1 diabetes. Measured with immunoSEQ multiplex PCR; TCRdb has only the in-frame clones, and not every one. The table lists more than 550,000 clones, roughly 13% of them singletons, with roughly 0.04% in the top ten. Input material: naive CD4+ T cells from blood. These TCRs come from a man between 18 and 29 years old with type 1 diabetes. Both conserved end residues are part of each CDR3. The D gene is left open where the match is weak. Only some rows state a clone size, as once, few, many or a class for expanded clones.

clone size | J gene | V gene | D gene | CDR3 protein | CDR3 DNA
NA | TRBJ2-2 | TRBV5-6 | NA | CASSLVGQNTGELFF | TGTGCCAGCAGCTTGGTTGGACAGAACACCGGGGAGCTGTTTTTT
NA | TRBJ1-1 | TRBV4-3 | TRBD1 | CASSQEQGLVNTEAFF | TGCGCCAGCAGCCAAGAACAGGGGTTGGTGAACACTGAAGCTTTCTTT
NA | TRBJ2-5 | TRBV5-4 | TRBD2 | CASSWRLAGQETQYF | TGTGCCAGCAGCTGGAGGCTAGCGGGGCAAGAGACCCAGTACTTC
few | TRBJ1-3 | TRBV30 | TRBD1 | CAWSPARHRGLSGNTIYF | TGTGCCTGGAGTCCTGCAAGACACAGGGGCCTCTCTGGAAACACCATATATTTT
NA | TRBJ1-1 | TRBV30 | NA | CALSGEGSTEAFF | TGTGCCTTGTCCGGAGAAGGGAGCACTGAAGCTTTCTTT
NA | TRBJ1-2 | TRBV6-5 | TRBD1 | CASSYDRVYGYTF | TGTGCCAGCAGTTATGACAGGGTCTATGGCTACACCTTC
NA | TRBJ2-7 | TRBV4-2 | TRBD1 | CASSEGTESYEQYF | TGTGCCAGCAGCGAGGGGACAGAGAGCTACGAGCAGTACTTC
NA | TRBJ1-6 | TRBV2 | NA | CASSVAGPLHF | TGTGCCAGCAGTGTGGCGGGACCCCTCCACTTT
NA | TRBJ2-1 | TRBV5-8 | TRBD2 | CASSRSSGRNNEQFF | TGTGCCAGCAGCCGATCGAGCGGGAGGAACAATGAGCAGTTCTTC
NA | TRBJ2-2 | TRBV28 | NA | CAGRGVANTGELFF | TGTGCCGGACGGGGCGTCGCGAACACCGGGGAGCTGTTTTTT
NA | TRBJ2-3 | TRBV5-1 | NA | CASTPPPGTSTDTQYF | TGCGCCAGCACTCCTCCTCCCGGGACGTCCACAGATACGCAGTATTTT
NA | TRBJ2-7 | TRBV10-2 | TRBD2 | CASSELAGVYEQYF | TGCGCCAGCAGTGAGCTAGCGGGTGTCTACGAGCAGTACTTC
NA | TRBJ1-2 | TRBV4-2 | TRBD1 | CASSPGTGEGRGYTF | TGTGCCAGCAGCCCCGGGACAGGGGAAGGTCGAGGCTACACCTTC
few | TRBJ2-3 | TRBV6-5 | NA | CASSLRDTQYF | TGTGCCAGCAGCCTCCGGGATACGCAGTATTTT
NA | TRBJ1-2 | TRBV30 | TRBD1 | CAWSPGTGGGYGYTF | TGTGCCTGGAGTCCAGGGACAGGGGGAGGCTATGGCTACACCTTC
NA | TRBJ1-1 | TRBV29-1 | NA | CSVTLSGARTEAFF | TGCAGCGTGACATTGTCCGGGGCGCGCACTGAAGCTTTCTTT
few | TRBJ2-7 | TRBV7-2 | NA | CASTINQVPGGEQYF | TGTGCCAGCACTATTAACCAGGTTCCCGGTGGCGAGCAGTACTTC
NA | TRBJ2-1 | TRBV30 | NA | CAWSKASAYNEQFF | TGTGCCTGGAGTAAAGCGAGCGCCTACAATGAGCAGTTCTTC
few | TRBJ2-3 | TRBV5-4 | TRBD2 | CASSSGGVADTQYF | TGTGCCAGCAGTTCGGGAGGGGTAGCAGATACGCAGTATTTT
NA | TRBJ2-7 | TRBV7-9 | TRBD1 | CASSLAWTGASYEQYF | TGTGCCAGCAGCTTAGCGTGGACAGGGGCCTCCTACGAGCAGTACTTC
NA | TRBJ2-5 | TRBV9 | NA | CASSAREETQYF | TGTGCCAGCAGCGCTAGAGAGGAGACCCAGTACTTC
NA | TRBJ2-2 | TRBV6-1 | NA | CASSATGRLTGELFF | TGTGCCAGCAGCGCGACAGGGAGGTTAACCGGGGAGCTGTTTTTT
NA | TRBJ2-7 | TRBV5-4 | NA | CASSGGTASSYEQYF | TGTGCCAGCAGCGGCGGGACAGCCAGCTCCTACGAGCAGTACTTC
few | TRBJ2-1 | TRBV30 | NA | CAWRPGAGPYNEQFF | TGTGCCTGGAGACCTGGGGCAGGGCCCTACAATGAGCAGTTCTTC
few | TRBJ2-5 | TRBV29-1 | NA | CSVDPAAKETQYF | TGCAGCGTTGATCCGGCGGCGAAAGAGACCCAGTACTTC
NA | TRBJ1-2 | TRBV30 | NA | CAWSVIGAGYGYTF | TGTGCCTGGAGTGTAATCGGCGCGGGCTATGGCTACACCTTC
NA | TRBJ2-3 | TRBV5-4 | NA | CASSPGQSTDTQYF | TGTGCCAGCAGCCCTGGGCAGAGCACAGATACGCAGTATTTT
NA | TRBJ2-1 | TRBV5-4 | NA | CASSLAQGNEQFF | TGTGCCAGCAGCTTGGCGCAGGGCAATGAGCAGTTCTTC
NA | TRBJ2-5 | TRBV5-1 | NA | CASDLGLSSLQETQYF | TGCGCCAGCGACTTAGGTCTGTCCTCCCTCCAAGAGACCCAGTACTTC
NA | TRBJ2-5 | TRBV7-9 | NA | CASSSSPSQETQYF | TGTGCCAGCAGCTCCTCTCCGAGCCAAGAGACCCAGTACTTC
NA | TRBJ2-2 | TRBV5-1 | NA | CASSLEVSGPGELFF | TGCGCCAGCAGCTTGGAGGTGTCAGGGCCCGGGGAGCTGTTTTTT